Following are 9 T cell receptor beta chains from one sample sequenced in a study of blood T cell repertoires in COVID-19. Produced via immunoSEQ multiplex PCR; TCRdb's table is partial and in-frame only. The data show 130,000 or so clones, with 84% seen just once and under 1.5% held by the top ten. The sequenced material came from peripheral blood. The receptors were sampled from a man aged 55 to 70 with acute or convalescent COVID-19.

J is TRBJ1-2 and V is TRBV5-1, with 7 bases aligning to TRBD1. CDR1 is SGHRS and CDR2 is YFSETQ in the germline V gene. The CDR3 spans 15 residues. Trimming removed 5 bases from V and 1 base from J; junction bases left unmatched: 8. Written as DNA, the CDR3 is TGCGCCAGCAGACCATGGGACAGCCTTAACTATGGCTACACCTTC. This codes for CASRPWDSLNYGYTF.

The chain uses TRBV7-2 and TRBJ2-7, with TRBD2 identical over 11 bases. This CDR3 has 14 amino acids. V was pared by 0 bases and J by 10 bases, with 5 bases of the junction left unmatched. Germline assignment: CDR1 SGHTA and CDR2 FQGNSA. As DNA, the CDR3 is TGTGCCAGCAGCTTAGCACTAGCGGGGGATTCCCAGTACTTC. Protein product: CASSLALAGDSQYF.

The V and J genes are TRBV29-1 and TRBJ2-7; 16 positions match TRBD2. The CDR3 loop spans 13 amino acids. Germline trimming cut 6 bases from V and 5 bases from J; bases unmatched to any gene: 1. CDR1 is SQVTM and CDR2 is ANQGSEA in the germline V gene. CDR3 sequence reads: CSVGLAGGHEQYF. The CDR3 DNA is TGCAGCGTGGGACTAGCGGGAGGGCACGAGCAGTACTTC.

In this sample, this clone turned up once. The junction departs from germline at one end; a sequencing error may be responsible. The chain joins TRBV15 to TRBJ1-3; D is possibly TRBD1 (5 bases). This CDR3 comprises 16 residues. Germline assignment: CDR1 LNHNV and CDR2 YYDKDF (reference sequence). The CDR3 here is CATSREGGRVGDTIYF. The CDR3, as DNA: TGTGCCACCAGCAGAGAGGGGGGTCGGGTTGGAGACACCATATATTTT.

This chain's CDR3 is CASSLEVAGLDTQYF. CDR3 nucleotide sequence: TGCGCCAGCAGCTTGGAGGTAGCGGGGTTGGATACGCAGTATTTT. The chain uses TRBV5-1 and TRBJ2-3, with 8 bases lining up with TRBD2. V shed 0 bases and J 6 bases; nucleotides not matched to a gene: 6. Germline-derived CDR1 and CDR2 are SGHRS and YFSETQ. The CDR3 has 15 residues. Using reference TRBV5-1 and TRBJ2-3 for the parts outside the CDR3, the full variable domain is KAGVTQTPRYLIKTRGQQVTLSCSPISGHRSVSWYQQTPGQGLQFLFEYFSETQRNKGNFPGRFSGRQFSNSRSEMNVSTLELGDSALYLCASSLEVAGLDTQYFGPGTRLTVL.

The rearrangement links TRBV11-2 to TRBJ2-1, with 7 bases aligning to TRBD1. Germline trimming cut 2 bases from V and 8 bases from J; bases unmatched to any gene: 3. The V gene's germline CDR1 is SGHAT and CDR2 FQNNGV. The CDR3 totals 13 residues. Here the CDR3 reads CASSLQGVYEQFF. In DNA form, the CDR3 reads TGTGCCAGCAGCTTACAGGGGGTCTATGAGCAGTTCTTC.

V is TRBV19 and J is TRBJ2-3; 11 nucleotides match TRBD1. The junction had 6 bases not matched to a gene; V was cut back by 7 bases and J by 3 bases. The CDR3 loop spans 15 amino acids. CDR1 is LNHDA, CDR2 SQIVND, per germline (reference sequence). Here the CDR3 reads CASTGTGGGTDTQYF. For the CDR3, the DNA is TGTGCCAGTACCGGGACAGGGGGAGGAACAGATACGCAGTATTTT.

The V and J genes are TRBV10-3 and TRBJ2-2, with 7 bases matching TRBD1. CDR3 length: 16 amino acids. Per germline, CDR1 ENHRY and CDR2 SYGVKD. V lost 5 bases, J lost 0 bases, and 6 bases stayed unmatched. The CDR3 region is CAISTDRRTNTGELFF. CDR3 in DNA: TGTGCCATCAGTACGGACAGGCGGACGAACACCGGGGAGCTGTTTTTT.

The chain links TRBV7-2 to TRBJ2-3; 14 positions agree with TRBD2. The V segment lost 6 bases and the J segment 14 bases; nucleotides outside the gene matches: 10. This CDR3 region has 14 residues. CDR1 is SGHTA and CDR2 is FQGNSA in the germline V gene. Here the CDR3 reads CASSSTSGGAWMYF. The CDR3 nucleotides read TGTGCCAGCAGTTCGACTAGCGGGGGGGCGTGGATGTATTTT.